This T cell receptor beta chain originates from a study of blood T cells in healthy people across ages. Study information: About one barcoded beta molecule per two T cells was the capture yield of template switching. Study-level findings and limits: Estimated diversity across one million T cells was deemed an underestimate.

A J-beta primer mix and a sample-barcoded 5' primer were used in a second PCR of about 6 to 12 cycles. TCRdb independently ran MiXCR on the 5' RACE reads; one entry per CDR3 protein. The sample records fewer than 750,000 distinct CDR3 sequences, under 65% being singletons. Trimming at V came to 2 bases and at J to 12 bases, leaving 9 bases not matched to a gene. This CDR3 comprises 14 residues. Germline V gene sequence: CDR1 SEHNR, CDR2 FQNEAQ (reference sequence). For this clonotype: The antigen is unknown.

Roughly 9.8 milliliters of peripheral blood were drawn from each donor. The TCR was taken from a woman aged 80 or over in good health. The chain recombines TRBV7-9 with TRBJ2-1, with 8 bases lining up with TRBD1. The sequenced sample was blood. The CDR3: CASSLPGQVDGQFF. The CDR3 region has the DNA TGTGCCAGCAGCTTACCGGGACAGGTGGATGGGCAGTTCTTC.